These 23 T cell receptor beta chains were all obtained from the same sample, sequenced in a study of memory CD4+ T cells and cytomegalovirus serostatus. Here immunoSEQ multiplex PCR was the method, and the copy in TCRdb shows in-frame clones only, minus some. The sample has around 25,000 clones, more than 75% seen once. The sort gate was single viable CD3+CD4+CD8-CD45RO+ cells for memory CD4+ T cells. Sequencing was carried out using memory CD4+ T cells from blood. The source is an adult in good health and CMV-seronegative.

With respect to this clone: The sample holds other DNA sequences that translate to the same CDR3. This chain links TRBV7-2 with TRBJ2-3; TRBD2 might be the D (6 bases). The CDR3 contains 15 residues. Germline CDR1 SGHTA, CDR2 FQGNSA. V was pared by 4 bases and J by 3 bases, with 14 bases between. As DNA, the CDR3 is TGTGCCAGCAGCTCGGGACTCCACCCTACAGATACGCAGTATTTT. Translating it yields CASSSGLHPTDTQYF.

This chain joins TRBV19 and TRBJ2-6, with D uncertain. Germline V lookup: CDR1 LNHDA, CDR2 SQIVND (reference sequence). The V and J ends lost 6 bases and 2 bases respectively, with 11 bases between them. The CDR3 is made up of 15 amino acids. CDR3: CASRTRSTGANVLTF. DNA for the CDR3: TGTGCCAGTAGGACCCGAAGTACTGGGGCCAACGTCCTGACTTTC.

The chain's CDR3 is CATRTGKETQYF. CDR3 bases: TGTGCCACCCGCACAGGGAAGGAGACCCAGTACTTC. The chain uses TRBV2 and TRBJ2-5, with D possibly TRBD1 on 6 matching bases. The CDR3 length is 12 residues. The V end was cut by 10 bases, the J end by 5 bases, with 14 bases between. The germline CDR1 and CDR2 sequences are SNHLY and FYNNEI.

The chain links TRBV6-1 to TRBJ1-2, with 8 nucleotides matching TRBD1. The CDR3 extends over 16 amino acids. The germline V gene has CDR1 MNHNS and CDR2 SASEGT. With 2 bases clipped from V and 4 bases from J, the junction kept 9 bases outside the gene matches. CDR3 coding DNA: TGTGCCAGCAGTGAAAGTTCAGGGGGCTCTGGCTATGGCTACACCTTC. It encodes CASSESSGGSGYGYTF.

The chain employs TRBV6-1 and TRBJ2-5; 12 nucleotides match TRBD2. Germline CDR1 is MNHNS and CDR2 is SASEGT. The junction had 6 bases not matched to a gene; V was cut back by 5 bases and J by 5 bases. The CDR3 is made up of 15 amino acids. CDR3 coding DNA: TGTGCCAGCAGTAGACTAGCGGGAGCTGGTGAGACCCAGTACTTC. Protein sequence: CASSRLAGAGETQYF.

This clone occurred a few times. The gene calls are TRBV28 and TRBJ2-7; D might be TRBD2 (5 bases). The CDR3 covers 13 residues. V was pared by 5 bases and J by 3 bases, with 11 bases between. Germline lookup yields CDR1 MDHEN and CDR2 SYDVKM. The CDR3 nucleotides are TGTGCCAGCAGTCCAAATCGGGACTACGAGCAGTACTTC. Amino acids: CASSPNRDYEQYF. Full variable domain (rest looked up from reference TRBV28 and TRBJ2-7): DVKVTQSSRYLVKRTGEKVFLECVQDMDHENMFWYRQDPGLGLRLIYFSYDVKMKEKGDIPEGYSVSREKKERFSLILESASTNQTSMYLCASSPNRDYEQYFGPGTRLTVT.

The chain joins TRBV10-3 to TRBJ2-3; 9 bases line up with TRBD1. Germline V gives CDR1 ENHRY, CDR2 SYGVKD. J lost 0 bases, V lost 2 bases, and 9 bases had no gene match. CDR3 size: 18 residues. CDR3 residues: CAISEPLLQGASTDTQYF. CDR3 nucleotide sequence: TGTGCCATCAGTGAGCCGCTACTACAGGGGGCGAGCACAGATACGCAGTATTTT.

V usage is TRBV25-1 and J usage is TRBJ2-7; D unclear. V gave up 3 bases and J gave up 1 base, with 7 bases separating them. CDR3 length: 13 amino acids. Germline V gene sequence: CDR1 MGHDK, CDR2 SYGVNS. The CDR3 here is CASSENLSYEQYF. DNA for the CDR3: TGTGCCAGCAGTGAGAATCTATCCTACGAGCAGTACTTC.

J is TRBJ1-4 and V is TRBV6-5; 7 bases match TRBD1. This CDR3 spans 15 amino acids. Trimming removed 5 bases from V and 5 bases from J; junction bases left unmatched: 8. Germline V CDR1 and CDR2: MNHEY, SVGAGI. CDR3 bases: TGTGCCAGCAGTCCGGGACAGTCTTTCAATGAAAAACTGTTTTTT. It encodes CASSPGQSFNEKLFF.

The gene calls are TRBV6-1 and TRBJ2-5, with TRBD1 matching over 8 bases. The CDR3 extends over 15 amino acids. The trim removed 4 bases at V and 2 bases at J, leaving 6 bases unmatched. Germline V lookup: CDR1 MNHNS, CDR2 SASEGT. The CDR3 bases are TGTGCCAGCAGTGTATTCCGGGACAGGCAAGAGACCCAGTACTTC. This gives the protein CASSVFRDRQETQYF.

The rearrangement uses TRBV18 and TRBJ1-3, with unresolved D. This CDR3 has 14 amino acids. The V gene lost 3 bases and the J gene lost 7 bases, with 13 bases spanning the gap. Germline loops: CDR1 KGHSH, CDR2 LQKENI. CDR3 sequence (DNA): TGTGCCAGCTCACCGCCAGGCCCACTGAACACCATATATTTT. Translation: CASSPPGPLNTIYF.

This clone has just one count. The chain carries TRBV7-2 and TRBJ2-3; the D is unclear. The CDR3 sequence is 12 residues long. Trimming took off 5 bases at V and 2 bases at J, with 5 bases between the two ends. In germline, CDR1 is SGHTA, CDR2 FQGNSA. CDR3: CASSTTTDTQYF. CDR3 nucleotide sequence: TGTGCCAGCAGCACCACCACAGATACGCAGTATTTT.

The chain combines TRBV18 with TRBJ1-6, with a possible D match to TRBD1 (5 bases). This CDR3 has 15 amino acids. Germline V CDR1 and CDR2: KGHSH, LQKENI. The V gene lost 3 bases and the J gene lost 5 bases, with 11 bases spanning the gap. CDR3 amino acids: CASSPGTADNSPLHF. CDR3 sequence (DNA): TGTGCCAGCTCACCCGGGACGGCCGATAATTCACCCCTCCACTTT.

V is TRBV19 and J is TRBJ2-7, with TRBD1 matching over 10 bases. CDR3 length: 14 amino acids. V shed 11 bases and J 4 bases; nucleotides not matched to a gene: 11. Per the germline V gene, CDR1 is LNHDA and CDR2 is SQIVND (reference sequence). Here the CDR3 DNA reads TGTGCCTCATCCGGGACAGGGGTATCGTACGAGCAGTACTTC. Amino acids: CASSGTGVSYEQYF.

The DNA of the CDR3 is TGCGCCAGCAGCCAAACTTTGACAGGGGGGAACACTGAAGCTTTCTTT. Amino acid sequence: CASSQTLTGGNTEAFF. The rearrangement joins TRBV4-1 to TRBJ1-1; TRBD1 matches at 9 bases. After removal of 2 bases from V and 1 base from J, the junction contained 5 bases not matched to a gene. Germline V gene lookup returns CDR1 MGHRA and CDR2 YSYEKL. The CDR3 is 16 residues long.

The V call is TRBV19, the J call TRBJ2-2; D unresolved. Germline V CDR1 and CDR2: LNHDA, SQIVND (reference sequence). Trimming removed 3 bases at V and 0 bases at J, with 11 bases between. This CDR3 has 16 amino acids. CDR3 bases: TGTGCCAGTAGTATGAACGGCCAAACGAACACCGGGGAGCTGTTTTTT. Its translation is CASSMNGQTNTGELFF.

This clone was observed a handful of times. The CDR3 here is CASSYSNPGLDEKLFF. CDR3 bases: TGTGCCAGCAGTTACTCGAATCCAGGGTTGGATGAAAAACTGTTTTTT. The chain combines TRBV6-5 with TRBJ1-4; D is possibly TRBD1 (5 bases). The CDR3 totals 16 residues. Germline V gene sequence: CDR1 MNHEY, CDR2 SVGAGI. V was pared by 0 bases and J by 6 bases, with 14 bases between.

The V and J genes are TRBV10-1 and TRBJ2-2, with TRBD2 matching 8 bases. Unmatched junction bases numbered 5, after V lost 6 bases and J lost 5 bases. The germline V gene has CDR1 WNHNN and CDR2 SYGVQD (reference sequence). CDR3 length: 14 residues. CDR3 sequence (DNA): TGCGCCAGCAGGAGCGGGAGTTCGACCGGGGAGCTGTTTTTT. Its translation is CASRSGSSTGELFF.

V and J are TRBV6-5 and TRBJ1-1; D remains ambiguous. The germline gives CDR1 MNHEY, CDR2 SVGAGI. Deletions cut 4 bases from V and 4 bases from J, with 10 bases between. The CDR3 has 13 residues. CDR3: CASSSSGGTEAFF. In DNA form, the CDR3 reads TGTGCCAGCAGTTCCAGCGGCGGCACTGAAGCTTTCTTT.

The V call is TRBV5-1, the J call TRBJ2-4; the D gene is possibly TRBD1 (5 bases). Germline V gene data show CDR1 as SGHRS and CDR2 as YFSETQ. The germline V and J ends were trimmed by 0 bases and 0 bases, with 16 bases remaining between them. The CDR3 is 18 amino acids. Here the CDR3 reads CASSLGREGIGAKNIQYF. The CDR3 region has the DNA TGCGCCAGCAGCTTGGGCAGGGAAGGGATAGGAGCCAAAAACATTCAGTACTTC.

The chain uses TRBV29-1 and TRBJ1-1; 8 nucleotides match TRBD1. The CDR3 consists of 15 residues. Germline V gene sequence: CDR1 SQVTM, CDR2 ANQGSEA. V trimming: 7 bases; J trimming: 0 bases; junction bases outside the gene matches: 10. CDR3 DNA sequence: TGCAGCGCTTGGTCCCGGGACAGGTTGAACACTGAAGCTTTCTTT. Protein sequence: CSAWSRDRLNTEAFF.

The CDR3 region is CASSSIGRRGRDYGYTF. The DNA of the CDR3 is TGTGCCAGCAGTTCCATCGGCCGACGGGGGAGGGACTATGGCTACACCTTC. The V call is TRBV27, the J call TRBJ1-2, with D possibly TRBD1 on 5 matching bases. The CDR3 consists of 17 residues. The V gene's germline CDR1 is MNHEY and CDR2 SMNVEV (reference sequence). The ends were cut back, 4 bases at V and 3 bases at J, with 21 bases in the middle.

The gene calls are TRBV7-6 and TRBJ2-5, with TRBD1 matching 11 bases. The V gene end was trimmed by 2 bases and the J gene end by 4 bases; junction bases not matched to a gene: 6. The CDR3 covers 16 residues. Germline CDR1 and CDR2: SGHVS and FNYEAQ. For the CDR3, the DNA is TGTGCCAGCAGCTTATCGGGACAGGGGGGATCAGAGACCCAGTACTTC. Protein: CASSLSGQGGSETQYF.